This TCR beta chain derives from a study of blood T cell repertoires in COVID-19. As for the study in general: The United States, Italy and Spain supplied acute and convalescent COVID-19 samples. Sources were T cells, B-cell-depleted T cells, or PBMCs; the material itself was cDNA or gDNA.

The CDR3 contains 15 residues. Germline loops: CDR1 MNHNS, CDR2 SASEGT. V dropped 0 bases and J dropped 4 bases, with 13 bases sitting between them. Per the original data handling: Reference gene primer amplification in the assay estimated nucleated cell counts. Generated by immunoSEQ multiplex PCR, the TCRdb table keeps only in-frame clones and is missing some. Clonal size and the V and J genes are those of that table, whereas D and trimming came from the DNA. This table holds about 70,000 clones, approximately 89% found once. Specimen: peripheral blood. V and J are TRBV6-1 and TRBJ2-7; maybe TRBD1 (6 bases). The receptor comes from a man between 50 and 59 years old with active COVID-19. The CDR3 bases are TGTGCCAGCAGTGAAGCGCACAGGGTTTTATACGAGCAGTACTTC. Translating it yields CASSEAHRVLYEQYF.